There are a few counts of the clone carrying this TCR beta chain. The antigen remains unidentified. The CDR3 contains 15 residues. Losses at the gene ends were 1 base for V and 8 bases for J; bases not matched to a gene: 8. Per germline, CDR1 SGHVS and CDR2 FNYEAQ. The record originates from a study of CD8 T cells in ankylosing spondylitis. Findings of the study overall: Prior work had noted some motif variants in reactive arthritis blood and synovial fluid. Blood of patients with ankylosing spondylitis appeared to be characterized by a TCR beta motif of eight highly homologous variants.

Quantitative 5'-RACE with molecular barcodes was used to make the TCR beta libraries. MiXCR, applied by TCRdb to the 5' RACE reads, yields one record per CDR3 protein. The sample has roughly 68,000 distinct CDR3 sequences; more than 5.5% are singletons. Specimen: synovial fluid, either unsorted or a sorted T cell fraction (not recorded which). This chain links TRBV7-6 with TRBJ2-1; the match to TRBD2 covers 7 bases. The source is a male donor with ankylosing spondylitis. CDR3 coding DNA: TGTGCCAGCAGCTTAGTTGCGGGAGAGAGGGATGAGCAGTTCTTC. Protein sequence: CASSLVAGERDEQFF.